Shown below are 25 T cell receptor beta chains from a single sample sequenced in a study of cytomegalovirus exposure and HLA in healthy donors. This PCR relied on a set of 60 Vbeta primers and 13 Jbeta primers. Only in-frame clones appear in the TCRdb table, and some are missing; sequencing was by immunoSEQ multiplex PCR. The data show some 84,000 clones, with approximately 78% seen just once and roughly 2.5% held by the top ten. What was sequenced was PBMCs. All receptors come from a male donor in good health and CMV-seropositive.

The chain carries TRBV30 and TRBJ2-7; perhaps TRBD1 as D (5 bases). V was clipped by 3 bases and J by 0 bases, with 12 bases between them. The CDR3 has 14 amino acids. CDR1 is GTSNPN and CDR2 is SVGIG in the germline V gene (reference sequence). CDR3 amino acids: CAWRRSDSSYEQYF. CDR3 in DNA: TGTGCCTGGAGGCGGAGCGACAGCTCCTACGAGCAGTACTTC.

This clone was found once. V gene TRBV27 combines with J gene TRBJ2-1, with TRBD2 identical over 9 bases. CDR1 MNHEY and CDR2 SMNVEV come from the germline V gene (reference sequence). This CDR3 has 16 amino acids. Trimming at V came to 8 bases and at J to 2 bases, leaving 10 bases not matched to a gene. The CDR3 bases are TGTGCCAGCGAAGGGAGCGGGAGGAGCACCTACAATGAGCAGTTCTTC. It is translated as CASEGSGRSTYNEQFF.

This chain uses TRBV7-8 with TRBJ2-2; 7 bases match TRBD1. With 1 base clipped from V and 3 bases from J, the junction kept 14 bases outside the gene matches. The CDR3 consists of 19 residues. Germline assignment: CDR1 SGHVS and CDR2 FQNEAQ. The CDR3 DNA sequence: TGTGCCAGCAGCTTAGGGGTTTTACCCGGGACAGCCTACACCGGGGAGCTGTTTTTT. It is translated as CASSLGVLPGTAYTGELFF.

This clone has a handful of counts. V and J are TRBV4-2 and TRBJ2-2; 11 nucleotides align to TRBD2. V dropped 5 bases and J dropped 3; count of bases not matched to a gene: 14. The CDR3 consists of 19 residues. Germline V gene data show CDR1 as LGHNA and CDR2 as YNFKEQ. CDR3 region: CASSYNVRRTSGYTGELFF. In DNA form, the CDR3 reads TGTGCCAGCAGCTACAACGTTCGTAGGACTAGCGGGTACACCGGGGAGCTGTTTTTT.

CDR3 region: CAIKTSAGLRSEQFF. The CDR3 bases are TGTGCCATCAAAACTAGCGCAGGTCTTCGTAGTGAGCAGTTCTTC. The V and J genes are TRBV10-3 and TRBJ2-1; 7 bases fit TRBD2. Per germline, CDR1 ENHRY and CDR2 SYGVKD. Trimming cost V 7 bases and J 9 bases; bases outside gene matches: 15. CDR3 length equals 15 residues.

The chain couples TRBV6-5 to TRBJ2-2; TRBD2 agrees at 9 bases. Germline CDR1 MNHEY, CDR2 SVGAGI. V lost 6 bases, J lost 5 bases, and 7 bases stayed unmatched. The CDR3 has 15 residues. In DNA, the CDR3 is TGTGCCAGCAGACTTAGCGGGAGTTTAACCGGGGAGCTGTTTTTT. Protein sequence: CASRLSGSLTGELFF.

For the CDR3, the DNA is TGTGCCAGCAGCTCCGACCTGGGACTAGCGGATTTCAATGAGCAGTTCTTC. Translating gives CASSSDLGLADFNEQFF. The chain has TRBV7-9 and TRBJ2-1; 11 nucleotides agree with TRBD2. The CDR3 loop spans 17 amino acids. CDR1 SEHNR and CDR2 FQNEAQ come from the germline V gene (reference sequence). V shed 4 bases, J shed 6 bases, and the junction held 11 bases outside the gene matches.

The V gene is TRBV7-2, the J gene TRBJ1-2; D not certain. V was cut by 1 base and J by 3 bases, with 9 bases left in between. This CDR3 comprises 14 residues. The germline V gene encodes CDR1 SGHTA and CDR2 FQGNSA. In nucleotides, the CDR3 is TGTGCCAGCAGCTTAGGGGGAGTCGACTATGGCTACACCTTC. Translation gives CASSLGGVDYGYTF.

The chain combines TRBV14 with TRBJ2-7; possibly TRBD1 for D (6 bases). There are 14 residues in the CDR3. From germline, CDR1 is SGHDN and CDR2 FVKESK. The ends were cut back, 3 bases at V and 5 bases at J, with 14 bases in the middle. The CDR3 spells CASSHIRGVHEQYF. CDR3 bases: TGTGCCAGCAGCCATATCAGGGGAGTCCACGAGCAGTACTTC.

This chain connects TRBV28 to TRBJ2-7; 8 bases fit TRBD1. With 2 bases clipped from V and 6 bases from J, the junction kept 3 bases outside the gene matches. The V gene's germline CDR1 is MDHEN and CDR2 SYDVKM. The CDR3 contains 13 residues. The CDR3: CASSLAQGGEQYF. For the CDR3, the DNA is TGTGCCAGCAGTTTAGCACAGGGGGGCGAGCAGTACTTC.

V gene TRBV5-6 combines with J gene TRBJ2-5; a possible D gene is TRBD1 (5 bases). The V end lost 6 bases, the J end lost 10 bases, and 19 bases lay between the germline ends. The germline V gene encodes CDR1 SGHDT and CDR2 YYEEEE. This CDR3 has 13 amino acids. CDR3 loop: CASTGWGRTIQYF. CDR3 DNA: TGTGCCAGCACCGGGTGGGGTAGGACAATCCAGTACTTC.

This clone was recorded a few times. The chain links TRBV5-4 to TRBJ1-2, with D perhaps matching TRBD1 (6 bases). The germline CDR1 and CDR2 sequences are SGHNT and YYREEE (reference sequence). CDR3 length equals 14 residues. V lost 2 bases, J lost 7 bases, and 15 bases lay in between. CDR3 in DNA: TGTGCCAGCAGCTTCCCAGGGGCTGGAGGTGGCTACACCTTC. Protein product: CASSFPGAGGGYTF. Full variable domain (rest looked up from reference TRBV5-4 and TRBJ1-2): ETGVTQSPTHLIKTRGQQVTLRCSSQSGHNTVSWYQQALGQGPQFIFQYYREEENGRGNFPPRFSGLQFPNYSSELNVNALELDDSALYLCASSFPGAGGGYTFGSGTRLTVV.

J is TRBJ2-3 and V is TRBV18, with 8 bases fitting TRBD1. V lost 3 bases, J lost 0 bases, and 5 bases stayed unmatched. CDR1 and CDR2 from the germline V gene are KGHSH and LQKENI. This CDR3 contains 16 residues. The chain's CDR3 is CASSPQGATSTDTQYF. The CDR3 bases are TGTGCCAGCTCACCTCAGGGGGCCACTAGCACAGATACGCAGTATTTT.

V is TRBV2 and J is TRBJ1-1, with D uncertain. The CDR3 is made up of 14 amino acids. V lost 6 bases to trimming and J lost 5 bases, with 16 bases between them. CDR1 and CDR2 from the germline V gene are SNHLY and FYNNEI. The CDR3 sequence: CASSPSSAPTEAFF. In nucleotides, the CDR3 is TGTGCCAGCAGCCCTAGCTCCGCGCCGACTGAAGCTTTCTTT.

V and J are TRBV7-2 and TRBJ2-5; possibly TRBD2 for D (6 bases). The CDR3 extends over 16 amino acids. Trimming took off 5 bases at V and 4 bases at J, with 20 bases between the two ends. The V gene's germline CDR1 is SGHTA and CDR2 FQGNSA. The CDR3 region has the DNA TGTGCCAGCAGCCCATCCCGACTAGTAGGTGGAGAGACCCAGTACTTC. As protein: CASSPSRLVGGETQYF. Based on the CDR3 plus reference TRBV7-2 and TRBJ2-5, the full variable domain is GAGVSQSPSNKVTEKGKDVELRCDPISGHTALYWYRQSLGQGLEFLIYFQGNSAPDKSGLPSDRFSAERTGGSVSTLTIQRTQQEDSAVYLCASSPSRLVGGETQYFGPGTRLLVL.

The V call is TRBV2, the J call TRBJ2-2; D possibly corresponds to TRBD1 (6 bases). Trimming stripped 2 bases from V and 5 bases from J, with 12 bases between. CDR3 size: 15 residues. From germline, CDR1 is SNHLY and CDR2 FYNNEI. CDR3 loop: CASSEFMGATGELFF. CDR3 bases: TGTGCCAGCAGTGAATTTATGGGGGCTACCGGGGAGCTGTTTTTT.

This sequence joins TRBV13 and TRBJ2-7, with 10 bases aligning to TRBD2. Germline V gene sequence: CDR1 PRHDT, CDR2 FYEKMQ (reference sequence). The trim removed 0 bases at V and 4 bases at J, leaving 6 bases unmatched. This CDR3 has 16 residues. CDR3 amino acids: CASSLGPSGSLYEQYF. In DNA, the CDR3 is TGTGCCAGCAGCTTAGGGCCTAGCGGGAGTCTGTACGAGCAGTACTTC.

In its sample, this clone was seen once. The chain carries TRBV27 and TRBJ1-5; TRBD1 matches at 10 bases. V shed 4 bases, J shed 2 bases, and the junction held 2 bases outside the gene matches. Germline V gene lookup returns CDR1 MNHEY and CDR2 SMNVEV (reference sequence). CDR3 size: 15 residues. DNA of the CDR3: TGTGCCAGCAGTTCCGGACAGGGGGGCAATCAGCCCCAGCATTTT. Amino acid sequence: CASSSGQGGNQPQHF.

The CDR3 spells CASGVSTGHETQYF. In nucleotides, the CDR3 is TGTGCCAGCGGGGTCTCGACAGGACACGAGACCCAGTACTTC. The chain joins TRBV6-5 to TRBJ2-5, with D perhaps matching TRBD1 (6 bases). Germline CDR1 reads MNHEY; CDR2 reads SVGAGI. V lost 8 bases to trimming and J lost 5 bases, with 18 bases between them. This CDR3 comprises 14 residues.

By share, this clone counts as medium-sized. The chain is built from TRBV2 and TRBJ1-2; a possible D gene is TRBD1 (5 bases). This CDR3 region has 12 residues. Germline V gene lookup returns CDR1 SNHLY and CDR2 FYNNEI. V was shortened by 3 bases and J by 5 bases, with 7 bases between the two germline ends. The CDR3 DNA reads TGTGCCAGCAGTGAGGGGCAATATGGCTACACCTTC. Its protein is CASSEGQYGYTF.

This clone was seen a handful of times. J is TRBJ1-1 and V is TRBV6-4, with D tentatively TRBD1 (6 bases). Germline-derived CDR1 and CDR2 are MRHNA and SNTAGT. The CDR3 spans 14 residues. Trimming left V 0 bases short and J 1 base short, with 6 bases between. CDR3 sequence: CASSDSDRNTEAFF. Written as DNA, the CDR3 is TGTGCCAGCAGTGACTCGGACAGGAACACTGAAGCTTTCTTT.

DNA for the CDR3: TGTGCCAGCAGCGCGGGGACTAGCACCGGGGAGCTGTTTTTT. Its protein is CASSAGTSTGELFF. The chain combines TRBV9 with TRBJ2-2; 8 nucleotides align to TRBD2. Germline V gene sequence: CDR1 SGDLS, CDR2 YYNGEE. The CDR3 has 14 amino acids. J lost 4 bases, V lost 3 bases, and 2 bases had no gene match. The full variable domain, rest sourced from reference TRBV9 and TRBJ2-2, is DSGVTQTPKHLITATGQRVTLRCSPRSGDLSVYWYQQSLDQGLQFLIQYYNGEERAKGNILERFSAQQFPDLHSELNLSSLELGDSALYFCASSAGTSTGELFFGEGSRLTVL.

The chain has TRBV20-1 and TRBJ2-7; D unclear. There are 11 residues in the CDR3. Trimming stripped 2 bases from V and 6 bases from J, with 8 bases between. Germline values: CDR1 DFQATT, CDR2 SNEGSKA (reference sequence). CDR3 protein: CSARLVTEQYF. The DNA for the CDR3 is TGCAGTGCTAGACTAGTAACCGAGCAGTACTTC.

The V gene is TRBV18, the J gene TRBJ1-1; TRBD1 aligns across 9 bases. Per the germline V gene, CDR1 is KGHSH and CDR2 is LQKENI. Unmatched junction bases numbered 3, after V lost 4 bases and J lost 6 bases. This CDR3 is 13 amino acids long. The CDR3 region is CASSRDRVAEAFF. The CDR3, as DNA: TGTGCCAGCTCACGGGACAGGGTCGCTGAAGCTTTCTTT.

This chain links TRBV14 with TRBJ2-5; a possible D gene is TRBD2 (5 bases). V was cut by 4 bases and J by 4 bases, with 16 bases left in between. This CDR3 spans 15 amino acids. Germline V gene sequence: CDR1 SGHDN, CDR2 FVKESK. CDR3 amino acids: CASSPTRGLTETQYF. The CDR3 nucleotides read TGTGCCAGCAGCCCAACTCGAGGACTGACAGAGACCCAGTACTTC.